This T cell receptor beta chain was identified during a study of blood T cell repertoires in COVID-19. The CDR3 has 10 residues. V lost 6 bases and J 8 bases, leaving 5 bases between the germline ends. Germline V lookup: CDR1 LNHDA, CDR2 SQIVND (reference sequence). The assay was immunoSEQ multiplex PCR, and TCRdb's table has in-frame clones only and misses some. The repertoire has 200,000 to 250,000 clones, 90% of them found once; the top ten carry about 15%. The receptor was isolated from a man under 40 who had been exposed to COVID-19. The rearrangement uses TRBV19 and TRBJ2-1; D unresolved. Sequenced material: PBMCs or T cells enriched from blood (not recorded which). The CDR3 protein is CASRGDEQFF. CDR3 DNA sequence: TGTGCCAGTAGAGGAGATGAGCAGTTCTTC. The whole variable domain, remainder taken from reference TRBV19 and TRBJ2-1, is DGGITQSPKYLFRKEGQNVTLSCEQNLNHDAMYWYRQDPGQGLRLIYYSQIVNDFQKGDIAEGYSVSREKKESFPLTVTSAQKNPTAFYLCASRGDEQFFGPGTRLTVL.